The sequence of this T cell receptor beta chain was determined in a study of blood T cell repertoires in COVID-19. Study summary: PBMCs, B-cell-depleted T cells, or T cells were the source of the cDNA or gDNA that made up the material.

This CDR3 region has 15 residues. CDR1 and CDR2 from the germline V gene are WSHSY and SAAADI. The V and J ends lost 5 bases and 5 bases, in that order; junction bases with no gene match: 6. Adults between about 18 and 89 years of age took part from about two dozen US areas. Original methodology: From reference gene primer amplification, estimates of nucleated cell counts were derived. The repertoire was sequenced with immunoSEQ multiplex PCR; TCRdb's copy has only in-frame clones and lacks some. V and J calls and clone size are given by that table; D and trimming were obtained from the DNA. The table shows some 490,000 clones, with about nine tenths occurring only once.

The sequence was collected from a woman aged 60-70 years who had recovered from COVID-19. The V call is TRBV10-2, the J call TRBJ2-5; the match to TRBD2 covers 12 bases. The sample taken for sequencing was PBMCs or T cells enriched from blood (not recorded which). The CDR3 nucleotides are TGCGCCAGCAGTCTGTCTAGCGGGGGGGAGGAGACCCAGTACTTC. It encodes CASSLSSGGEETQYF.